These T cell receptor beta chains were read from a single sample in a study of CD8+ T cells in alopecia areata. Data came from immunoSEQ multiplex PCR; TCRdb stores just in-frame clones and leaves some out. This repertoire shows roughly 16,000 clones, more than 45% found once; its top ten account for 9% to 15%. Sequencing input: skin. The receptors shown here come from a human donor with alopecia areata. The conserved cysteine and the conserved F or W are not part of the CDR3 here. D genes are given only for firm matches.

d_call j_call v_call cdr3_aa
TRBD2 TRBJ2-3 TRBV6-6 ASSPGLAGGPDTQY
. TRBJ2-7 TRBV6-5 ASIFGGSYEQY
. TRBJ1-2 TRBV19 ASSFPRPTREKNYGYT
TRBD1 TRBJ2-7 TRBV7-6 ASARTGTGVYEQY
. TRBJ2-1 TRBV7-9 ASSMTSYYEQF
. TRBJ2-1 TRBV7-3 ASSSDADEQF
. TRBJ1-5 TRBV5-6 ASSLAQDLSLGNQPQH
. TRBJ2-1 TRBV28 ASGLEYLPRYNEQF
. TRBJ1-5 TRBV27 ASSFQGNQPQH
. TRBJ2-1 TRBV5-1 ASSLGVTYNEQF
. TRBJ2-3 TRBV19 ATLWADTQY
TRBD2 TRBJ2-5 TRBV2 AGGLAGEQETQY
. TRBJ2-7 TRBV15 ATSSWDKSYEQY
. TRBJ1-5 TRBV5-6 ASSHWERGNQPQH
. TRBJ2-7 TRBV6-6 ASRRLDSYEQY
TRBD1 TRBJ1-3 TRBV5-5 ASSPRGPSGNTIY
. TRBJ2-3 TRBV5-4 ASSLPGDTQY
TRBD1 TRBJ1-1 TRBV19 AGQDGGSMNTEAF
TRBD1 TRBJ1-1 TRBV5-1 ASSLEGDRGRPNTEAF
TRBD1 TRBJ2-5 TRBV25-1 ASSLGDRGRETQY
TRBD1 TRBJ2-7 TRBV5-6 ASSPGTGQEQY
. TRBJ1-3 TRBV19 ASSIFGTRAGNTIY
. TRBJ2-7 TRBV10-3 AISDEYRSGDEQY
TRBD1 TRBJ1-1 TRBV6-5 ASKQGVGNTEAF
. TRBJ2-1 TRBV19 ASSIKSGAWNEQF
. TRBJ2-5 TRBV2 ASSGGTLGSETQY
. TRBJ2-5 TRBV29-1 SVGTVQETQY
. TRBJ1-2 TRBV5-6 ASSFRTESLNYGYT
. TRBJ2-1 TRBV28 ASSAPRQGYDEQF
. TRBJ1-2 TRBV4-1 ASSQDQTLGVPYGYT
TRBD2 TRBJ2-7 TRBV14 ASSQTPKRGTSGRRVYEQY
. TRBJ2-6 TRBV5-1 ASSAIRLDGANVLT
. . TRBV28 ASSLGIGPGVIYNEQF
TRBD2 TRBJ2-1 TRBV5-1 ASSLAGLAGEGNEQF
. TRBJ1-1 TRBV6-5 ASQRGGNTEAF
. TRBJ1-2 TRBV21-1 ASSPTSLNRMGYT
TRBD1 TRBJ2-5 TRBV5-1 ASSYYRGRGETQY
. TRBJ2-2 TRBV12-5 ASGLVASRPGELF
. TRBJ2-7 TRBV7-3 ASSQGILNEQY
TRBD2 TRBJ2-3 TRBV28 ASSTNLGLAGGDTQY
TRBD1 TRBJ1-2 TRBV10-3 AISDGPGTENGYT
TRBD2 TRBJ2-1 TRBV9 ASSARPGTSGSQQF
. TRBJ2-7 TRBV28 ASSLSLVGWPYEQY
. TRBJ2-5 TRBV5-4 ASSLLGEETQY
. TRBJ1-1 TRBV5-5 ASSITAGHMNTEAF
. TRBJ1-3 TRBV7-2 ASSPGYSGNTIY
. TRBJ1-1 TRBV7-9 ASSTATGTPEAF